These 4 T cell receptor beta chains share one sample of origin, sequenced in a study of CXCR3-negative and CXCR3-positive naive CD8 T cells. UMI-labeled 5' RACE TRB cDNA libraries were prepared from the cells. From its re-call of the 5' RACE reads, TCRdb lists each CDR3 protein once, without DNA. Found here are approximately 6,500 distinct CDR3 sequences; the top ten clones hold less than 2%. The material sequenced was naive CXCR3- CD8+ T cells from blood. Subset specified: CD45RO-CCR7+CD27+CD95- naive CD8+ T cells lacking CXCR3 (TNR3-). The receptors were sampled from a human donor in good health. Some clones in this sample may be carry-over from other donors' samples.

This clonotype ranks as medium-sized (0.01 to 0.1%) in terms of frequency. The rearrangement joins TRBV12-3 or TRBV12-4 to TRBJ2-3; TCRdb indicates TRBD1, and absent DNA this call remains unverified. This CDR3 comprises 15 residues. The CDR3 loop reads CASSLSGPTTDTQYF.

The CDR3 loop reads CSARDHSGAADYEQYF. The gene calls are TRBV20-1 and TRBJ2-7; the D call from TCRdb, TRBD1, cannot be confirmed without DNA. Germline lookup yields CDR1 DFQATT and CDR2 SNEGSKA (reference sequence). CDR3 length equals 16 residues.

V and J are TRBV29-1 and TRBJ1-2; the D gene TCRdb calls, TRBD1, cannot be checked with no DNA. The CDR3 length is 15 residues. The germline CDR1 and CDR2 sequences are SQVTM and ANQGSEA. This CDR3 is CSVVKWDGANYGYTF. Supplemented by reference TRBV29-1 and TRBJ1-2, the full variable domain reads SAVISQKPSRDICQRGTSLTIQCQVDSQVTMMFWYRQQPGQSLTLIATANQGSEATYESGFVIDKFPISRPNLTFSTLTVSNMSPEDSSIYLCSVVKWDGANYGYTFGSGTRLTVV.

The chain couples TRBV27 to TRBJ1-5; the D call of TRBD1 rests on TCRdb alone, since no DNA is present to check it. There are 13 residues in the CDR3. The germline V gene has CDR1 MNHEY and CDR2 SMNVEV (reference sequence). The CDR3 protein is CASSLAGDGPQHF.